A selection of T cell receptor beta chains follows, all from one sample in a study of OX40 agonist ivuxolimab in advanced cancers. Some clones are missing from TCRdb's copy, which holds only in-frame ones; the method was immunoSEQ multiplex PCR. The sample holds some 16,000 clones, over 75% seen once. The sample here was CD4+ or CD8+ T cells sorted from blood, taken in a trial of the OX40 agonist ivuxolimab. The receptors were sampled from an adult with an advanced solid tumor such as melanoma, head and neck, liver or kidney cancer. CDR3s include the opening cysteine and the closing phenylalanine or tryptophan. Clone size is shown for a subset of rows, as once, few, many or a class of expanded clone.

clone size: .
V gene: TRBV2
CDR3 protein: CASSETGEYSNQPQHF

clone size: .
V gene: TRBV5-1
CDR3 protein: CASSLVTGFEQFF

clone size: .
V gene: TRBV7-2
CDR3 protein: CASSSTRFREAFF

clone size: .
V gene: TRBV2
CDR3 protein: CASSDFVGGNEQFF

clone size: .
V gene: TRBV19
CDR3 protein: CASRGTGGYEQYF

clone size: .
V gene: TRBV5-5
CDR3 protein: CASSLRARQTGELFF

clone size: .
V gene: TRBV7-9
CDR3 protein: CASSLRLTGDGYTF

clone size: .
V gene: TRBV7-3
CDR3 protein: CASSFGPTGDYGYTF

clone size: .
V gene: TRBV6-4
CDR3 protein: CASKYDYGYTF

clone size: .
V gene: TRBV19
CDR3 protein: CASSPSMGTGELFF

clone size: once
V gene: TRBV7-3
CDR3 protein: CASSPDEHRELFF

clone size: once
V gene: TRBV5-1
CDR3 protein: CASSWVGNTEAFF

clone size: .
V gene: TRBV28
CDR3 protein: CASSLWAGESSYEQYF

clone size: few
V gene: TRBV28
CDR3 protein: CASSRVTRATDTQYF

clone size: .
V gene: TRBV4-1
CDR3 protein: CASSPPSGGGQETQYF

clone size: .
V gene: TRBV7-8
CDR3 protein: CASSVYGTDYEQYF

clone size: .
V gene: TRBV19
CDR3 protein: CASSIVRTGELFF

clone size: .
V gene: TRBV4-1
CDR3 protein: CASSQVQGAGTEAFF

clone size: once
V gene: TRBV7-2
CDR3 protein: CASSLVGTSGGDIQETQYF

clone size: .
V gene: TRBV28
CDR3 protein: CASSRGAGHSEKLFF